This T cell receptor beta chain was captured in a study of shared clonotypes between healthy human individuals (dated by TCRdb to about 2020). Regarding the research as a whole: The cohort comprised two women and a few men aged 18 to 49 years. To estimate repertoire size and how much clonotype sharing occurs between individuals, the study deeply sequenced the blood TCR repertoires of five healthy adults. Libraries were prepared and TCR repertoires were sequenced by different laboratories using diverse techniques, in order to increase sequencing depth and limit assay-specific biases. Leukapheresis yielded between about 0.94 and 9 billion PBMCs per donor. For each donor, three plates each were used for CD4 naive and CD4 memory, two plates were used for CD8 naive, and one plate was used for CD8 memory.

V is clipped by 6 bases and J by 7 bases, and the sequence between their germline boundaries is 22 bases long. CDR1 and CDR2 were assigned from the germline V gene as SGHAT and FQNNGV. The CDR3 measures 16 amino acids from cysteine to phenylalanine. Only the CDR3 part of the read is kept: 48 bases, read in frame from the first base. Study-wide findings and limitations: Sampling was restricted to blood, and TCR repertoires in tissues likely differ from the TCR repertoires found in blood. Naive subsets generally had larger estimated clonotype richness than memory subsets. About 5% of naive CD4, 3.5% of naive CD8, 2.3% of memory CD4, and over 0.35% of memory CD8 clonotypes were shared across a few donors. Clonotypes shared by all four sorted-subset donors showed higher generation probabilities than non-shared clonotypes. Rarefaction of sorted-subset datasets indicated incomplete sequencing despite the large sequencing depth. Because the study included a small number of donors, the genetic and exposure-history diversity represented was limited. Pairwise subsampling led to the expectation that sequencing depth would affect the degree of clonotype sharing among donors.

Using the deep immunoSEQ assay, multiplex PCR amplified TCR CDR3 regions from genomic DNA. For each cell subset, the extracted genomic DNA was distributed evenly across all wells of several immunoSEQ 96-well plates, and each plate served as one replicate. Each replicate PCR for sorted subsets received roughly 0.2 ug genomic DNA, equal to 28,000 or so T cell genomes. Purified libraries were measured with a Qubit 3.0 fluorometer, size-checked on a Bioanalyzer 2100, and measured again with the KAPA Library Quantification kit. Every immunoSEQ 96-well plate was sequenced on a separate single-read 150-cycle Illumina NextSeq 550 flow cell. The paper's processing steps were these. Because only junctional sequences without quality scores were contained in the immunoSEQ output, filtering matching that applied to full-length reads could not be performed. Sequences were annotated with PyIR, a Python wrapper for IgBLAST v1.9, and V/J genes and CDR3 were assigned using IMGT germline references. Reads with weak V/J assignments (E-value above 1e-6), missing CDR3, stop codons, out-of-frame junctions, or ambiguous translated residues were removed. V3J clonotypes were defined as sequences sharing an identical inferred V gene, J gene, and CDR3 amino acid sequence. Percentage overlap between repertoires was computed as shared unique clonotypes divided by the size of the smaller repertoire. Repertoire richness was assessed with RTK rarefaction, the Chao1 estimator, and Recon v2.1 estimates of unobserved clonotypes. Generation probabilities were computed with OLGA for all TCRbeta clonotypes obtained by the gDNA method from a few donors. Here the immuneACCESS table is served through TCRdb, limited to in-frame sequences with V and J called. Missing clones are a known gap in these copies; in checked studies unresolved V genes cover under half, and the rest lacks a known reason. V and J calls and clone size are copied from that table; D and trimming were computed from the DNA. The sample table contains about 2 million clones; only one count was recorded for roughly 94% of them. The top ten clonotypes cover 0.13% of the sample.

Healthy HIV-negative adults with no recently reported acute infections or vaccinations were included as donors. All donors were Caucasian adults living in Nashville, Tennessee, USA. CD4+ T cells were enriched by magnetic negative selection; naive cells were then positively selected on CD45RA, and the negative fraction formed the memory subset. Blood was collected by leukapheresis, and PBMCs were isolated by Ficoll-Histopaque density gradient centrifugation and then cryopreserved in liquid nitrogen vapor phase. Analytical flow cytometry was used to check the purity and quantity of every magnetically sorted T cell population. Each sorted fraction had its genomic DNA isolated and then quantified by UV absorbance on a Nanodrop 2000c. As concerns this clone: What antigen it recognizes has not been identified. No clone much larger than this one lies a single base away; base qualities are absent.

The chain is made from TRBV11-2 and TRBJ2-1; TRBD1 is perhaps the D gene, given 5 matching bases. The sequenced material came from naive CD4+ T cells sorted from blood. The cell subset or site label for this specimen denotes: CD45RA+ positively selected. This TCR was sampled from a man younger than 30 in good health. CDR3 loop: CASSLRLGLGVNEQFF. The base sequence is TGTGCCAGCAGTTTAAGGTTGGGGCTAGGTGTGAATGAGCAGTTCTTC.